These T cell receptor beta chains were read from a single sample in a study of regulatory T cells in long-lasting Graves disease. Using its own MiXCR run on the multiplex PCR reads, TCRdb lists one record per CDR3 protein. This sample has about 310,000 distinct CDR3 sequences, with under 25% found just once. The material was peripheral blood mononuclear cells (PBMCs), obtained when the disease was refractory, from a patient treated with antithyroid drugs. Receptors originate from a female donor with Graves disease. Each CDR3 is given without its conserved first and last residue. The order of the fields is CDR3 length, J gene, V gene, CDR3 protein.

CDR3 length: 10; J gene: TRBJ1-3; V gene: TRBV6-1; CDR3 protein: ASSEAGNTIY
CDR3 length: 13; J gene: TRBJ2-5; V gene: TRBV19; CDR3 protein: ASSMFGGNVETQY
CDR3 length: 15; J gene: TRBJ2-6; V gene: TRBV19; CDR3 protein: ASRSRGGSSGANVLT
CDR3 length: 13; J gene: TRBJ1-5; V gene: TRBV10-3; CDR3 protein: AISENRGGNQPQH
CDR3 length: 12; J gene: TRBJ1-2; V gene: TRBV30; CDR3 protein: AWSGRYSNYGYT
CDR3 length: 10; J gene: TRBJ1-2; V gene: TRBV29-1; CDR3 protein: SVDSDMEGYT
CDR3 length: 12; J gene: TRBJ1-2; V gene: TRBV7-3; CDR3 protein: ASSLDPENYGYT
CDR3 length: 16; J gene: TRBJ1-1; V gene: TRBV6-2/TRBV6-3; CDR3 protein: ASSYPPMGGARPFEAF
CDR3 length: 9; J gene: TRBJ2-7; V gene: TRBV11-1; CDR3 protein: ASSYNDEQY
CDR3 length: 11; J gene: TRBJ2-5; V gene: TRBV11-2; CDR3 protein: ASKWTDQETQY
CDR3 length: 11; J gene: TRBJ2-1; V gene: TRBV28; CDR3 protein: ASRNRGDNEQF
CDR3 length: 13; J gene: TRBJ2-7; V gene: TRBV7-2; CDR3 protein: ASSTAGGPAYEQY
CDR3 length: 13; J gene: TRBJ1-1; V gene: TRBV27; CDR3 protein: ASSLGGGQNTEAF
CDR3 length: 14; J gene: TRBJ2-7; V gene: TRBV30; CDR3 protein: AWSAPWGERLHEQY
CDR3 length: 13; J gene: TRBJ1-1; V gene: TRBV19; CDR3 protein: ASSMGTAGSTEAF
CDR3 length: 13; J gene: TRBJ1-1; V gene: TRBV7-9; CDR3 protein: ASSWDRGPNTEAF
CDR3 length: 11; J gene: TRBJ1-5; V gene: TRBV20-1; CDR3 protein: SAEGGGNQPQH
CDR3 length: 12; J gene: TRBJ2-7; V gene: TRBV28; CDR3 protein: ASIDGLTMGEQY
CDR3 length: 12; J gene: TRBJ2-1; V gene: TRBV12-3/TRBV12-4; CDR3 protein: ASSHTTSSHEQF
CDR3 length: 14; J gene: TRBJ2-1; V gene: TRBV12-3/TRBV12-4; CDR3 protein: ASSLLLSGFDNEQF
CDR3 length: 16; J gene: TRBJ2-6; V gene: TRBV12-3/TRBV12-4; CDR3 protein: ASTPRGSGSTGANVLT
CDR3 length: 11; J gene: TRBJ1-5; V gene: TRBV12-3/TRBV12-4; CDR3 protein: ASSFSANQPQH
CDR3 length: 10; J gene: TRBJ2-5; V gene: TRBV20-1; CDR3 protein: SARDQSETQY
CDR3 length: 14; J gene: TRBJ2-7; V gene: TRBV7-8; CDR3 protein: ASSPDGPGQGVEQY
CDR3 length: 15; J gene: TRBJ1-3; V gene: TRBV7-2; CDR3 protein: ASSARGLSDSGNTIY
CDR3 length: 12; J gene: TRBJ2-2; V gene: TRBV7-6; CDR3 protein: ASSLLTGSGELF
CDR3 length: 13; J gene: TRBJ2-7; V gene: TRBV11-2; CDR3 protein: ASLPPGPETYEQY
CDR3 length: 14; J gene: TRBJ2-7; V gene: TRBV4-2; CDR3 protein: ASSPFGQSSSYEQY
CDR3 length: 13; J gene: TRBJ1-5; V gene: TRBV18; CDR3 protein: ASSPLQGRNQPQH
CDR3 length: 12; J gene: TRBJ1-1; V gene: TRBV2; CDR3 protein: ASTPDRGYTEAF
CDR3 length: 10; J gene: TRBJ1-5; V gene: TRBV15; CDR3 protein: ATSRENQPQH
CDR3 length: 13; J gene: TRBJ1-4; V gene: TRBV24-1; CDR3 protein: ATSDSHRGHEKLF
CDR3 length: 13; J gene: TRBJ2-7; V gene: TRBV6-1; CDR3 protein: ASSGHCEGKNEQY
CDR3 length: 16; J gene: TRBJ2-2; V gene: TRBV24-1; CDR3 protein: ATSDLSGTGENTGELF
CDR3 length: 12; J gene: TRBJ2-3; V gene: TRBV7-2; CDR3 protein: ASSLTRSGDTQY
CDR3 length: 12; J gene: TRBJ2-1; V gene: TRBV28; CDR3 protein: ASMSQGLGGEQF
CDR3 length: 10; J gene: TRBJ1-1; V gene: TRBV2; CDR3 protein: ASNRQGAMAF
CDR3 length: 13; J gene: TRBJ2-1; V gene: TRBV5-1; CDR3 protein: ASSTGGSSYNEQF
CDR3 length: 13; J gene: TRBJ1-5; V gene: TRBV19; CDR3 protein: ASSMDTGFDQPQH
CDR3 length: 12; J gene: TRBJ1-2; V gene: TRBV4-3; CDR3 protein: ASSPELGAGGYT
CDR3 length: 14; J gene: TRBJ2-1; V gene: TRBV28; CDR3 protein: ASSGAQAGSSYEQF